This TCR beta chain was observed in a study of shared clonotypes between healthy human individuals (dated by TCRdb to the early 2020s). As for the study more broadly: A couple of women and three men aged 18 to 49 years were included in the cohort. The study deeply sequenced blood TCR repertoires of five healthy adults to estimate repertoire size and the extent of clonotype sharing between individuals. To increase sequencing depth and limit assay-specific biases, TCR repertoire library preparation and sequencing were carried out by different laboratories using diverse techniques. Leukapheresis yielded between about 0.85 and 9 billion PBMCs per donor. The paper's findings and limits, for the study overall: The small number of donors limited the genetic and exposure-history diversity represented. Only blood was sampled, and tissue TCR repertoires likely differ from those in blood. Pairwise subsampling indicated that sequencing depth was expected to affect the degree of clonotype sharing among donors.

V drops 6 bases and J drops 4 bases, leaving 14 bases in between. The germline V gene (reference sequence) sets CDR1 to MNHEY and CDR2 to SMNVEV. Counted from cysteine to phenylalanine, this CDR3 has 14 amino acids. Only the CDR3 region is kept as DNA, spanning 42 bases read in frame from base 1. Donors were healthy HIV-negative adults with no recently reported acute infections or vaccinations. Only Caucasian adults living in Nashville, Tennessee, USA were represented among the donors. For unsorted samples, about 85 million PBMCs were counted and genomic DNA was extracted with the QIAamp DNA Blood Mini kit. After blood collection by leukapheresis, PBMCs were isolated using Ficoll-Histopaque density gradient centrifugation and then cryopreserved in the vapor phase of liquid nitrogen. Using the deep immunoSEQ assay, multiplex PCR amplified TCR CDR3 regions from genomic DNA. Genomic DNA extracted from each cell subset was distributed evenly over all wells of several immunoSEQ 96-well plates, and each plate served as one replicate. For unsorted PBMC, about 0.3 ug genomic DNA, equal to 25,000 to 35,000 T cell genomes, was loaded into each replicate PCR. Ten immunoSEQ deep assay plates were used to sequence unsorted PBMC genomic DNA. Purified libraries were measured with a Qubit 3.0 fluorometer, size-checked on a Bioanalyzer 2100, and measured again with the KAPA Library Quantification kit. Every immunoSEQ 96-well plate was sequenced on a separate single-read 150-cycle Illumina NextSeq 550 flow cell. From the authors' description of their analysis: Because the immunoSEQ output held only junctional sequences and lacked quality scores, the filtering could not match the filtering applied to full-length reads. Sequences were annotated with PyIR, a Python wrapper for IgBLAST v1.9, using IMGT germline references to assign V/J genes and CDR3. Reads were removed for weak V/J assignments (E-value above 1e-6), missing CDR3, stop codons, out-of-frame junctions, or ambiguous translated residues. V3J clonotypes were defined by identical inferred V gene, J gene, and CDR3 amino acid sequence. Percentage overlap between repertoires was calculated by dividing the number of shared unique clonotypes by the size of the smaller repertoire. Repertoire richness was assessed with RTK rarefaction, the Chao1 estimator, and Recon v2.1 estimates of unobserved clonotypes. The table was pulled from immuneACCESS by TCRdb, which kept in-frame rearrangements only. Such tables lose some clones; where checked, under half of the loss comes from unresolved V genes, and the rest has no known cause. V, J and clone size reflect that table, while D and trimming were determined from the DNA. The sample table records 450,000 to 500,000 clones; approximately 84% of these occur just once. Roughly 13% of the sample belongs to the ten largest clones.

Regarding this clone: No antigen is known for it. No base quality values were provided; no much bigger clone lies one nucleotide off.

Input material: PBMCs. The rearrangement combines TRBV27 with TRBJ2-3; possibly the D gene is TRBD2, per 6 matching bases. This receptor was identified in a middle-aged woman in good health. Some clones in this sample may be carry-over from other donors' samples. The DNA sequence is as follows: TGTGCCAGCAGGTTTCTCGGGAGTGCAGATACGCAGTATTTT. The encoded protein is CASRFLGSADTQYF.